These 10 T cell receptor beta chains were all obtained from the same sample, sequenced in a study of T cells expressing NK-cell markers. TCRdb reprocessed the 5' RACE reads and reports one entry per CDR3 protein, with no DNA. The sample yields about 260,000 distinct CDR3 sequences, of which the top ten take up 0.39%. The sample taken for sequencing was blood T cells: a sorted CD56 or NKG2C T cell subset, CD4+ or CD8+ T cells, or bulk PBMC T cells (not recorded which). The receptors derive from a man between 18 and 29 years old in good health.

This chain joins TRBV10-3 and TRBJ2-5; the D gene TCRdb calls, TRBD1, cannot be checked with no DNA. CDR1 is ENHRY and CDR2 is SYGVKD in the germline V gene. The CDR3 has 13 amino acids. CDR3 sequence reads: CAISGTEVETQYF.

The CDR3: CASSLGIGGTSSYNEQFF. This chain connects TRBV5-5 to TRBJ2-1; the TCRdb call, TRBD1, lacks DNA for checking. The CDR3 has 18 residues. Per the germline V gene, CDR1 is SGHKS and CDR2 is YYEKEE (reference sequence).

The chain couples TRBV4-2 to TRBJ2-5; TCRdb designates TRBD2, a call that cannot be tested without DNA. Germline-derived CDR1 and CDR2 are LGHNA and YNFKEQ. This CDR3 contains 20 residues. CDR3: CASSQLKVASGRGVQETQYF.

This chain joins TRBV14 and TRBJ2-2; TCRdb gives TRBD1 as the D gene, but with no DNA this cannot be confirmed. Germline V CDR1 and CDR2: SGHDN, FVKESK. CDR3 length: 16 amino acids. CDR3 loop: CASSQEGQPSLGELFF.

The chain links TRBV18 to TRBJ1-1. CDR1 and CDR2 from the germline V gene are KGHSH and LQKENI. The CDR3 is 14 amino acids. CDR3 amino acids: CASSPTEGRTEAFF.

V usage is TRBV11-1 and J usage is TRBJ2-3; with no DNA, the TCRdb D assignment of TRBD2 cannot be verified. This CDR3 region has 14 residues. Germline V lookup: CDR1 SGHAT, CDR2 FQDESV (reference sequence). This chain's CDR3 is CASSLVRGADTQYF.

This rearrangement joins TRBV6-6 to TRBJ1-1; absent DNA, TCRdb's TRBD1 call cannot be checked. Germline V gene lookup returns CDR1 MNHNY and CDR2 SVGAGI (reference sequence). This CDR3 is built from 13 residues. The CDR3 is CASSPQTGFEAFF.

The rearrangement joins TRBV6-6 to TRBJ2-1; TCRdb returns TRBD1, unconfirmable since there is no DNA. CDR1 MNHNY and CDR2 SVGAGI come from the germline V gene (reference sequence). This CDR3 region has 13 residues. This CDR3 is CASRSDRDNEQFF.

The chain uses TRBV20-1 and TRBJ2-1; TCRdb outputs TRBD1, but without DNA this stays unchecked. This CDR3 has 12 residues. CDR1 is DFQATT and CDR2 is SNEGSKA in the germline V gene (reference sequence). This chain's CDR3 is CSADQGGNEQFF.

Here the CDR3 reads CASGAPGTGLNTEAFF. The V call is TRBV12-5, the J call TRBJ1-1; the D call from TCRdb, TRBD1, cannot be confirmed without DNA. The CDR3 is 16 amino acids. From germline, CDR1 is LGHNT and CDR2 FRNRAP.